One sample yielded the 14 T cell receptor beta chains listed below, sequenced in a study of blood T cell repertoires in COVID-19. TCRdb's copy holds only in-frame clones and misses some; the assay was immunoSEQ multiplex PCR. Of 260,000 or so clones in the sample, roughly 88% are singletons; the top ten hold more than 0.55%. The specimen was peripheral blood. These receptors all stem from a human donor in a cohort sampled during active COVID-19.

This chain connects TRBV19 to TRBJ2-1; TRBD2 matches at 11 bases. J was trimmed by 4 bases and V by 10 bases; bases with no gene match: 6. CDR1 is LNHDA and CDR2 is SQIVND in the germline V gene (reference sequence). The CDR3 contains 14 residues. The CDR3 loop reads CATGTSGGYNEQFF. The CDR3 bases are TGTGCCACCGGGACTAGCGGAGGATACAATGAGCAGTTCTTC.

This clone was detected only once. V usage is TRBV28 and J usage is TRBJ1-6; no reliable D call. Germline V gene sequence: CDR1 MDHEN, CDR2 SYDVKM. The CDR3 length is 14 residues. V gave up 4 bases and J gave up 11 bases, with 15 bases separating them. The CDR3 loop is CASSSKMRRTPLHF. In nucleotides, the CDR3 is TGTGCCAGCAGTTCCAAGATGAGGCGAACACCCCTCCACTTT.

The chain carries TRBV6-5 and TRBJ1-1, with D uncertain. Germline loops: CDR1 MNHEY, CDR2 SVGAGI. This CDR3 is built from 15 residues. Trimming shortened V by 8 bases and J by 0 bases, and 16 bases separated the two germline ends. CDR3 DNA: TGTGCCAGCTACCCTGAGGAACTGTTGAACACTGAAGCTTTCTTT. Protein: CASYPEELLNTEAFF.

This rearrangement joins TRBV12-5 to TRBJ1-5; TRBD1 matches at 10 bases. V lost 4 bases to trimming and J lost 3 bases; unmatched junction nucleotides: 12. The CDR3 loop spans 18 amino acids. Germline CDR1 is LGHNT and CDR2 is FRNRAP. The CDR3 nucleotides read TGTGCTAGTGGTTGGGGGACAGGGGCTTCGGGCCTCAATCAGCCCCAGCATTTT. This sequence encodes CASGWGTGASGLNQPQHF. The entire variable domain, with the rest obtained from reference TRBV12-5 and TRBJ1-5, is as follows: DARVTQTPRHKVTEMGQEVTMRCQPILGHNTVFWYRQTMMQGLELLAYFRNRAPLDDSGMPKDRFSAEMPDATLATLKIQPSEPRDSAVYFCASGWGTGASGLNQPQHFGDGTRLSIL.

The V call is TRBV9, the J call TRBJ2-3; D unresolved. The CDR3 has 13 residues. Trimming stripped 4 bases from V and 4 bases from J, with 10 bases between. Germline CDR1 is SGDLS and CDR2 is YYNGEE. CDR3 sequence (DNA): TGTGCCAGCAGCTCCATAGTCTCAGATACGCAGTATTTT. Amino acid sequence: CASSSIVSDTQYF.

The chain joins TRBV2 to TRBJ1-3, with a tentative D call TRBD1 (5 bases). The CDR3 totals 16 residues. CDR1 and CDR2 (germline): SNHLY, FYNNEI. V dropped 2 bases and J dropped 0 bases, with 11 bases sitting between them. The CDR3 nucleotides are TGTGCCAGCAGTGAACAGGACACTCACTCTGGAAACACCATATATTTT. Protein: CASSEQDTHSGNTIYF.

The chain uses TRBV7-2 and TRBJ2-3; 8 bases map to TRBD1. CDR3 length: 14 residues. Germline V CDR1 and CDR2: SGHTA, FQGNSA. Trimming cost V 6 bases and J 4 bases; bases outside gene matches: 6. CDR3 sequence reads: CASSAQGAADTQYF. CDR3 DNA sequence: TGTGCCAGCAGTGCCCAGGGGGCTGCAGATACGCAGTATTTT.

This rearrangement joins TRBV19 to TRBJ1-4, with D perhaps TRBD1 (6 bases). The germline V and J ends were trimmed by 9 bases and 4 bases, with 18 bases remaining between them. This CDR3 comprises 15 residues. Germline assignment: CDR1 LNHDA and CDR2 SQIVND (reference sequence). This chain's CDR3 is CASESMDSFNEKLFF. In DNA form, the CDR3 reads TGTGCCAGCGAAAGTATGGACAGCTTTAATGAAAAACTGTTTTTT.

The chain carries TRBV30 and TRBJ2-7; 11 bases align to TRBD2. Germline V lookup: CDR1 GTSNPN, CDR2 SVGIG (reference sequence). The V segment lost 5 bases and the J segment 4 bases; nucleotides outside the gene matches: 16. The CDR3 covers 17 residues. The CDR3 region is CAWDPGLAVKGAYEQYF. The CDR3 DNA follows: TGTGCCTGGGATCCGGGACTAGCGGTAAAGGGTGCATACGAGCAGTACTTC.

CDR3 sequence (DNA): TGCGCCAGCAGCTTGGCCAGGGGGCTAGGGATCACTGAAGCTTTCTTT. Residues: CASSLARGLGITEAFF. The V call is TRBV5-1, the J call TRBJ1-1; TRBD1 matches at 8 bases. The trim removed 0 bases at V and 4 bases at J, leaving 8 bases unmatched. The V gene's germline CDR1 is SGHRS and CDR2 YFSETQ. This CDR3 region has 16 residues.

The chain joins TRBV18 to TRBJ2-5, with 8 bases that match TRBD1. Germline lookup yields CDR1 KGHSH and CDR2 LQKENI. CDR3 length: 15 residues. J was trimmed by 5 bases and V by 0 bases; bases with no gene match: 5. The CDR3 protein is CASSPPPGGRETQYF. The CDR3 nucleotides are TGTGCCAGCTCACCACCGCCAGGGGGCCGTGAGACCCAGTACTTC.

The chain carries TRBV6-5 and TRBJ2-6; no definite D call. The CDR3 is made up of 13 amino acids. V shed 6 bases and J shed 0 bases, with 3 bases lying between them. Germline V CDR1 and CDR2: MNHEY, SVGAGI. CDR3 loop: CASSLSGANVLTF. DNA of the CDR3: TGTGCCAGCAGCCTCTCTGGGGCCAACGTCCTGACTTTC.

Details on this clone: The sample holds other DNA sequences that translate to the same CDR3. J is TRBJ2-7 and V is TRBV18, with a possible D match to TRBD1 (6 bases). Germline V gene data show CDR1 as KGHSH and CDR2 as LQKENI. The CDR3 is made up of 13 amino acids. Trimming left V 3 bases short and J 4 bases short, with 10 bases between. The CDR3 sequence: CASSPGRGYEQYF. CDR3 sequence (DNA): TGTGCCAGCTCACCGGGCAGGGGATACGAGCAGTACTTC.

This sequence joins TRBV27 and TRBJ2-2, with 9 bases that match TRBD1. Trimming at V came to 5 bases and at J to 0 bases, leaving 13 bases not matched to a gene. This CDR3 comprises 19 residues. Germline loops: CDR1 MNHEY, CDR2 SMNVEV (reference sequence). CDR3 protein: CASSLTGQGFSANTGELFF. The CDR3 region has the DNA TGTGCCAGCAGTCTTACAGGACAGGGGTTTAGCGCGAACACCGGGGAGCTGTTTTTT.